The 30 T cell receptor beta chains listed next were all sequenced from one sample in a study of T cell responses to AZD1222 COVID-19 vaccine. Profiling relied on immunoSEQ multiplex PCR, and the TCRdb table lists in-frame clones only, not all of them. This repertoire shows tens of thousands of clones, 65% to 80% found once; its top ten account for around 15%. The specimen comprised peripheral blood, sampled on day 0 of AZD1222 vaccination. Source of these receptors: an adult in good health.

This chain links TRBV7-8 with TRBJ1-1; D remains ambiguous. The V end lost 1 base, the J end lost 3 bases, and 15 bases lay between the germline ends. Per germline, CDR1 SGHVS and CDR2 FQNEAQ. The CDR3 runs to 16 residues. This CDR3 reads CASSLGVSGWYTEAFF. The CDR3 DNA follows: TGTGCCAGCAGCTTAGGAGTATCGGGCTGGTACACTGAAGCTTTCTTT.

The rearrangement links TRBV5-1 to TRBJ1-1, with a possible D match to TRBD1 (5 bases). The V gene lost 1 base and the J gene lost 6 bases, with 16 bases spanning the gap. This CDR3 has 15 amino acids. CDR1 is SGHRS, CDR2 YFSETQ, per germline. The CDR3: CASSLLGGERAEAFF. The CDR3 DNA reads TGCGCCAGCAGCTTGTTGGGGGGAGAGAGAGCTGAAGCTTTCTTT.

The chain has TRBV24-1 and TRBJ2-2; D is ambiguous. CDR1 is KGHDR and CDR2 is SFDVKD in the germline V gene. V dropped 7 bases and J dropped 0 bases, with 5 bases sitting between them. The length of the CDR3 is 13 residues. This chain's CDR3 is CATRTSNTGELFF. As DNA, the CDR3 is TGTGCCACCAGGACTTCGAACACCGGGGAGCTGTTTTTT.

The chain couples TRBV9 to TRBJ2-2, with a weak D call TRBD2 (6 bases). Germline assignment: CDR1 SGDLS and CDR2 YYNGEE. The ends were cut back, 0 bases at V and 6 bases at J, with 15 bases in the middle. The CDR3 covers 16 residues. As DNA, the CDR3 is TGTGCCAGCAGCGTAGCCTTTCAGGGCGGGGCCGGGGAGCTGTTTTTT. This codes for CASSVAFQGGAGELFF.

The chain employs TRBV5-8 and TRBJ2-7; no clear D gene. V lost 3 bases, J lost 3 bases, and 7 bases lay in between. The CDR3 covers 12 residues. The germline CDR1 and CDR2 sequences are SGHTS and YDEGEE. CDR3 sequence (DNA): TGTGCCAGCAGCTCCACTTTCTACGAGCAGTACTTC. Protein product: CASSSTFYEQYF.

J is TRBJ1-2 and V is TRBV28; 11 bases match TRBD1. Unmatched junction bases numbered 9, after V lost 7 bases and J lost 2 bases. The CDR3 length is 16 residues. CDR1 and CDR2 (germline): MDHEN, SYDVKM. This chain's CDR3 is CASTPGGTGGNYGYTF. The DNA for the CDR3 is TGTGCCAGCACCCCAGGAGGGACAGGGGGGAACTATGGCTACACCTTC.

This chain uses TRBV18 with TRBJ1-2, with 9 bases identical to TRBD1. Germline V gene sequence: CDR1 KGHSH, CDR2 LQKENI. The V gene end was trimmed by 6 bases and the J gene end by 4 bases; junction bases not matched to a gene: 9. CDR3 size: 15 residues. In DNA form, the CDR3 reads TGTGCCAGCTCGACGAGACAGGGGGAAGGCTATGGCTACACCTTC. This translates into CASSTRQGEGYGYTF.

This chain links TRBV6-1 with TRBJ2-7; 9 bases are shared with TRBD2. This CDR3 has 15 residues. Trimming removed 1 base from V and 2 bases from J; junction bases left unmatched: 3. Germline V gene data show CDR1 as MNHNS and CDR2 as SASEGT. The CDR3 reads CASSEGLAGTYEQYF. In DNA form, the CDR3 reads TGTGCCAGCAGTGAAGGGCTAGCGGGGACCTACGAGCAGTACTTC.

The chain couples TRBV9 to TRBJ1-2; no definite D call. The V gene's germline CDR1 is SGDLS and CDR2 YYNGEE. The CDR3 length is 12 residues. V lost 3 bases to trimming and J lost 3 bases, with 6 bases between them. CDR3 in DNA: TGTGCCAGCAGCGGGCAGCACTATGGCTACACCTTC. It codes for CASSGQHYGYTF.

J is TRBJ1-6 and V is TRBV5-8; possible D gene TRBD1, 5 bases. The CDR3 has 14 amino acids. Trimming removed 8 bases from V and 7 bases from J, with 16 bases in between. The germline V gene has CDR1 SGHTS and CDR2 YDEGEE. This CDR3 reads CASTQIRGNSPLHF. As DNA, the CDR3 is TGTGCCAGTACCCAAATCCGGGGCAATTCACCCCTCCACTTT.

The CDR3 bases are TGCGCCAGCAGCCAGAGTAGACGGTTCGAAGCTTTCTTT. Its translation: CASSQSRRFEAFF. The V and J genes are TRBV4-1 and TRBJ1-1; the D is unclear. There are 13 residues in the CDR3. CDR1 and CDR2 from the germline V gene are MGHRA and YSYEKL. Trimming shortened V by 3 bases and J by 8 bases, and 13 bases separated the two germline ends.

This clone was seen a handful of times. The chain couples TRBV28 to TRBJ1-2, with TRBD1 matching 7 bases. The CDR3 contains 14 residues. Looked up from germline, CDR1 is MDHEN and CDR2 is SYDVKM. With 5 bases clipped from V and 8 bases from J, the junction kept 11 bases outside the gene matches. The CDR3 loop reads CASSPGGTPVGYTF. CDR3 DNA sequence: TGTGCCAGCAGTCCAGGGGGGACGCCGGTCGGCTACACCTTC.

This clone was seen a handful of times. The CDR3 sequence is CASSGTGFRDEQYF. CDR3 DNA: TGTGCCAGCAGCGGGACGGGATTTAGGGACGAGCAGTACTTC. This chain connects TRBV9 to TRBJ2-7, with D perhaps matching TRBD2 (5 bases). V shed 3 bases and J shed 5 bases, with 15 bases lying between them. This CDR3 has 14 residues. Germline CDR1 SGDLS, CDR2 YYNGEE.

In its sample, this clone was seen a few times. CDR3 DNA sequence: TGCAGTGCGGAAGGACAGGGCCGACTGTTTTTT. The encoded protein is CSAEGQGRLFF. The chain uses TRBV20-1 and TRBJ1-4, with 8 bases fitting TRBD1. The V and J ends lost 6 bases and 13 bases, in that order; junction bases with no gene match: 7. Germline lookup yields CDR1 DFQATT and CDR2 SNEGSKA (reference sequence). There are 11 residues in the CDR3.

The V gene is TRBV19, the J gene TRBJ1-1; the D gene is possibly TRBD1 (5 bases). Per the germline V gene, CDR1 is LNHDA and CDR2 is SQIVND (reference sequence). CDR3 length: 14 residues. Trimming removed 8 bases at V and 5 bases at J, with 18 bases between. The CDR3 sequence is CASGPGRGGTEAFF. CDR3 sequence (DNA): TGTGCCAGTGGACCGGGGAGGGGAGGTACTGAAGCTTTCTTT.

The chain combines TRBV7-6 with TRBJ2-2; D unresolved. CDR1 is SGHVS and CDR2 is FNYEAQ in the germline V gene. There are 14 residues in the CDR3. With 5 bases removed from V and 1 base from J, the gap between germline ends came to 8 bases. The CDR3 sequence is CASSPGENTGELFF. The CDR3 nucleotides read TGTGCCAGCAGCCCTGGGGAGAACACCGGGGAGCTGTTTTTT. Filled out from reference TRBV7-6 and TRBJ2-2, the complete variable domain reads GAGVSQSPRYKVTKRGQDVALRCDPISGHVSLYWYRQALGQGPEFLTYFNYEAQQDKSGLPNDRFSAERPEGSISTLTIQRTEQRDSAMYRCASSPGENTGELFFGEGSRLTVL.

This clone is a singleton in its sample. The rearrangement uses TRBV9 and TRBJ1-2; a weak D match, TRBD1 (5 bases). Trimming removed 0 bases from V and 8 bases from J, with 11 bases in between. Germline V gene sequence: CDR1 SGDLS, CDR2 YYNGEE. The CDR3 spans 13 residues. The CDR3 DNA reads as TGTGCCAGCAGCGTAGCCTGGGGGAACGGCTACACCTTC. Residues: CASSVAWGNGYTF.

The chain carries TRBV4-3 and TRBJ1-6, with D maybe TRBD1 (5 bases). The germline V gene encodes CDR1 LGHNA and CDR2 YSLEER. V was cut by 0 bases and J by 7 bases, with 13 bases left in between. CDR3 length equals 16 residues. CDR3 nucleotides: TGCGCCAGCAGCCAAGACGGGAGGGGTGGGAATTCACCCCTCCACTTT. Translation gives CASSQDGRGGNSPLHF.

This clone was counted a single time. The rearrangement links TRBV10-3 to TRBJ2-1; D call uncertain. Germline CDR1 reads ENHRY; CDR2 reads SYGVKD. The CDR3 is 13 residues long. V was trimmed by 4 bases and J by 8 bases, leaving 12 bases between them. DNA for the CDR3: TGTGCCATCAGTGCATCAAAAGGGTATGAGCAGTTCTTC. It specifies CAISASKGYEQFF.

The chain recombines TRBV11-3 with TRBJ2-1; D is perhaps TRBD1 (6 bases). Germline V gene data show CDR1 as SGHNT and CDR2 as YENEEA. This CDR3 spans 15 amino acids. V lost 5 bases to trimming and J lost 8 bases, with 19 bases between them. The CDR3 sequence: CASSLTGTPFDEQFF. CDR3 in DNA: TGTGCCAGCAGCCTAACCGGGACACCGTTCGATGAGCAGTTCTTC.

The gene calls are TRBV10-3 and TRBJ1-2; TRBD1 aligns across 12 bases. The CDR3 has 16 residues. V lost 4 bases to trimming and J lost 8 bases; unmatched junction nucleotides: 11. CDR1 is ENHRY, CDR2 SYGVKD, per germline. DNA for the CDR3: TGTGCCATCAGTGGTACCGGGACAGGGGGCGCCGGGGGCTACACCTTC. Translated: CAISGTGTGGAGGYTF.

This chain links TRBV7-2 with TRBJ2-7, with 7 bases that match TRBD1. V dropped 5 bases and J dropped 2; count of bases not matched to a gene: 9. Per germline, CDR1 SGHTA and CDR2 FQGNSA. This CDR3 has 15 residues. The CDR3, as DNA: TGTGCCAGCAGCGCAAGAGGGGGCGGACCCTACGAGCAGTACTTC. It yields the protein CASSARGGGPYEQYF.

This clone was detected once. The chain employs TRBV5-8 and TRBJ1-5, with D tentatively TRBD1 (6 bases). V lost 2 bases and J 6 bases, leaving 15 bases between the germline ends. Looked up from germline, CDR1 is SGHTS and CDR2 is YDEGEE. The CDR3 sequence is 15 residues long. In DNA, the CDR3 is TGTGCCAGCAGCTTATACCGGGGGGCTCGTCAGCCCCAGCATTTT. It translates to CASSLYRGARQPQHF.

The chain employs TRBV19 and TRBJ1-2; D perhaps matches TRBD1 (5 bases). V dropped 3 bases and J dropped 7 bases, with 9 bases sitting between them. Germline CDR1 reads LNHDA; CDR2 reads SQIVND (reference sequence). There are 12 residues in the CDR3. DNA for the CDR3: TGTGCCAGTAGTATTCGGACAATTGGCTACACCTTC. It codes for CASSIRTIGYTF.

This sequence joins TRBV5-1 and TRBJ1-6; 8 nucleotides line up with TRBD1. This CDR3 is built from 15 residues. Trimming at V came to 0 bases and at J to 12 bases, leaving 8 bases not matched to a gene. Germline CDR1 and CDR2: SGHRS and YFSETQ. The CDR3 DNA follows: TGCGCCAGCAGCTTGGATTCAGGACAGGGAATACCCCTCCACTTT. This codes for CASSLDSGQGIPLHF.

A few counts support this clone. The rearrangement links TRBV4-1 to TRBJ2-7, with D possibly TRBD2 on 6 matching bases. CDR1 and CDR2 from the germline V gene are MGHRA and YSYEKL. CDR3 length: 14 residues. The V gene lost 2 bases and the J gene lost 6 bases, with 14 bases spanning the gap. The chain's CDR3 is CASSQILLGGEQYF. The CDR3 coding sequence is TGCGCCAGCAGCCAAATTCTCTTGGGGGGCGAGCAGTACTTC.

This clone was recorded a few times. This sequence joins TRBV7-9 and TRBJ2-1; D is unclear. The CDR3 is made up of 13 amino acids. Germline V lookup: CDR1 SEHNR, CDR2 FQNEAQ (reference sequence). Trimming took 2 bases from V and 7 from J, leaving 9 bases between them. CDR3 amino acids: CASSLKGLNEQFF. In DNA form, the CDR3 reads TGTGCCAGCAGCTTAAAAGGCCTAAATGAGCAGTTCTTC.

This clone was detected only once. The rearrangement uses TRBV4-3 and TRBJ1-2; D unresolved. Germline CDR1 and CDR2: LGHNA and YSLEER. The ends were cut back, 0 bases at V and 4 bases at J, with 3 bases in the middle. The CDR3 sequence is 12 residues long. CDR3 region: CASSQEFYGYTF. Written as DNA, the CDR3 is TGCGCCAGCAGCCAAGAATTCTATGGCTACACCTTC.

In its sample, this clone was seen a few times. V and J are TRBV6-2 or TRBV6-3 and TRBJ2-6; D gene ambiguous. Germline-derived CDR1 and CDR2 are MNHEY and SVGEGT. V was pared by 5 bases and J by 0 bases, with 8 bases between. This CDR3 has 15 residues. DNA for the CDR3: TGTGCCAGCAGTCTGGTACTCTCTGGGGCCAACGTCCTGACTTTC. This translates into CASSLVLSGANVLTF.

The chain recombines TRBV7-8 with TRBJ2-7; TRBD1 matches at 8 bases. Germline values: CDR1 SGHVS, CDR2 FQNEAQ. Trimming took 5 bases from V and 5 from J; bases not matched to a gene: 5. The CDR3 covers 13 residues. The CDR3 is CASSQDRGNEQYF. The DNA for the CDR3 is TGTGCCAGCAGCCAAGACAGGGGCAACGAGCAGTACTTC.